Below, 19 T cell receptor beta chains from the same sample are listed, as sequenced in a study of vaccination effects on CD4 cells after COVID-19. Peptide-pool stimulation followed by sequencing identified expanded antigen-specific CD4+ clonotypes in the ViraFEST assay. Once cultured for roughly ten days, the cells underwent separation to obtain CD4+ T cells. Vaccine recipients lacked prior SARS-CoV-2 infection and had negative nucleocapsid antibodies. Sequencing used immunoSEQ multiplex PCR; TCRdb keeps in-frame clones, though not all of them. The data show 30,000 to 45,000 clones, with roughly 70% seen just once and roughly 20% held by the top ten. For these TCRs, the target antigens are not known. This specimen consisted of CD4+ T cells from PBMCs cultured with SARS-CoV-2 spike peptides, obtained before COVID-19 vaccination. The receptors stem from a human donor who received a COVID-19 vaccine.

The genes are TRBV5-4 and TRBJ2-1, with a tentative D call TRBD1 (7 bases). There are 16 residues in the CDR3. CDR1 and CDR2 from the germline V gene are SGHNT and YYREEE (reference sequence). Between the trimmed V and J ends, which lost 1 base and 3 bases, there was a span of 14 bases. CDR3 sequence (DNA): TGTGCCAGCAGCTTGATCAACCAGGGGGGCTACAATGAGCAGTTCTTC. This encodes CASSLINQGGYNEQFF.

The chain carries TRBV5-1 and TRBJ2-7; 8 bases are a match to TRBD2. V shed 0 bases, J shed 3 bases, and the junction held 5 bases outside the gene matches. This CDR3 has 15 residues. CDR1 and CDR2 from the germline V gene are SGHRS and YFSETQ. CDR3 sequence (DNA): TGCGCCAGCAGCTTGGGTGGACTAGCCCTCTACGAGCAGTACTTC. It encodes CASSLGGLALYEQYF.

The rearrangement uses TRBV4-1 and TRBJ2-1, with D tentatively TRBD2 (6 bases). Between the trimmed V and J ends, which lost 2 bases and 6 bases, there was a span of 17 bases. Germline V gene lookup returns CDR1 MGHRA and CDR2 YSYEKL. The CDR3 runs to 16 residues. Written as DNA, the CDR3 is TGCGCCAGCAGCCAACCAACCTCCGGGACTTTCAATGAGCAGTTCTTC. Translating gives CASSQPTSGTFNEQFF.

The rearrangement uses TRBV7-9 and TRBJ2-7; 9 positions match TRBD1. V gave up 5 bases and J gave up 2 bases; unmatched junction bases: 7. The CDR3 runs 15 residues. From germline, CDR1 is SEHNR and CDR2 FQNEAQ (reference sequence). The CDR3 spells CASSPTGQGPYEQYF. The DNA for the CDR3 is TGTGCCAGCAGCCCGACGGGACAGGGACCCTACGAGCAGTACTTC.

This clone was observed once. The rearrangement links TRBV5-1 to TRBJ2-3; D is possibly TRBD1 (5 bases). CDR1 and CDR2 (germline): SGHRS, YFSETQ. V lost 0 bases, J lost 0 bases, and 8 bases lay in between. The CDR3 has 15 amino acids. CDR3 region: CASSLATASTDTQYF. CDR3 bases: TGCGCCAGCAGCTTGGCGACAGCTAGCACAGATACGCAGTATTTT.

This clone was detected a few times. CDR3 sequence (DNA): TGTGCCAGCAGCCAAGACGCTTCGGGGCGGACCCGGGAGACCCAGTACTTC. It codes for CASSQDASGRTRETQYF. The rearrangement links TRBV4-2 to TRBJ2-5; D possibly matches TRBD1 or TRBD2 (5 bases each). This CDR3 has 17 amino acids. The V gene lost 0 bases and the J gene lost 5 bases, with 19 bases spanning the gap. Germline assignment: CDR1 LGHNA and CDR2 YNFKEQ.

The CDR3 here is CASSAALGSPRGETQYF. In DNA form, the CDR3 reads TGTGCCAGCAGTGCAGCCTTAGGGTCTCCAAGGGGAGAGACCCAGTACTTC. The chain carries TRBV2 and TRBJ2-5; tentative D call: TRBD1 (5 bases). Germline V gene sequence: CDR1 SNHLY, CDR2 FYNNEI. The V end was cut by 4 bases, the J end by 4 bases, with 22 bases between. The CDR3 runs to 17 residues.

V usage is TRBV6-5 and J usage is TRBJ1-1; maybe TRBD1 (5 bases). This CDR3 is 11 amino acids long. CDR1 and CDR2 from the germline V gene are MNHEY and SVGAGI. V lost 10 bases, J lost 7 bases, and 13 bases lay in between. The DNA of the CDR3 is TGTGCCACCCACCGGGGGAGTGAAGCTTTCTTT. Its translation: CATHRGSEAFF.

This sequence joins TRBV18 and TRBJ1-4; D uncertain. In germline, CDR1 is KGHSH, CDR2 LQKENI. V gave up 3 bases and J gave up 0 bases, with 11 bases separating them. The CDR3 contains 16 residues. Here the CDR3 reads CASSPRGSSTNEKLFF. The CDR3, as DNA: TGTGCCAGCTCACCCCGTGGGAGCTCAACTAATGAAAAACTGTTTTTT.

The rearrangement links TRBV6-5 to TRBJ1-5; TRBD1 might be the D (5 bases). The length of the CDR3 is 15 residues. CDR1 is MNHEY, CDR2 SVGAGI, per germline. Deletions cut 5 bases from V and 1 base from J, with 12 bases between. CDR3 in amino acids: CASSTNRKSNQPQHF. CDR3 DNA sequence: TGTGCCAGCAGTACAAACAGGAAAAGCAATCAGCCCCAGCATTTT.

The V call is TRBV9, the J call TRBJ2-3; weak D call: TRBD2 (6 bases). Trimming cost V 4 bases and J 0 bases, with 12 bases left between them. Germline V CDR1 and CDR2: SGDLS, YYNGEE. This CDR3 is 15 amino acids long. This CDR3 is CASSLRGGSTDTQYF. CDR3 in DNA: TGTGCCAGCAGCCTTCGGGGAGGAAGCACAGATACGCAGTATTTT.

This chain uses TRBV12-3 or TRBV12-4 with TRBJ1-1; TRBD1 aligns across 9 bases. Germline trimming cut 1 base from V and 9 bases from J; bases unmatched to any gene: 3. CDR3 length: 13 residues. CDR3 DNA sequence: TGTGCCAGCAGTTTAGGGACAGGGGTTCAAGCTTTCTTT. Translation gives CASSLGTGVQAFF.

This clone was counted a few times. The chain is built from TRBV4-2 and TRBJ1-1; D possibly corresponds to TRBD1 (6 bases). The germline V gene has CDR1 LGHNA and CDR2 YNFKEQ. This CDR3 has 16 residues. The V end was cut by 5 bases, the J end by 1 base, with 17 bases between. The CDR3 DNA sequence: TGTGCCAGCAGCACCAGGACAGATAGGGGGAACACTGAAGCTTTCTTT. Translating gives CASSTRTDRGNTEAFF.

This clone turned up a few times. This chain joins TRBV29-1 and TRBJ1-4; possibly TRBD1 for D (5 bases). The V and J ends lost 3 bases and 7 bases respectively, with 15 bases between them. The germline V gene has CDR1 SQVTM and CDR2 ANQGSEA. This CDR3 comprises 14 residues. CDR3 sequence: CSVEVGREGEKLFF. Here the CDR3 DNA reads TGCAGCGTTGAGGTCGGCAGGGAGGGTGAAAAACTGTTTTTT.

J is TRBJ1-4 and V is TRBV15; no definite D call. Germline V gene sequence: CDR1 LNHNV, CDR2 YYDKDF (reference sequence). The V end lost 1 base, the J end lost 0 bases, and 9 bases lay between the germline ends. This CDR3 comprises 16 residues. The CDR3 sequence: CATSRGTDATNEKLFF. The CDR3 DNA reads as TGTGCCACCAGCAGAGGGACGGATGCAACTAATGAAAAACTGTTTTTT.

The CDR3 nucleotides read TGTGCCACCAGCAGAGATCAGAGGTACGGGTATGGCTACACCTTC. Protein: CATSRDQRYGYGYTF. The V and J genes are TRBV15 and TRBJ1-2; no reliable D call. Trimming removed 0 bases from V and 5 bases from J, with 13 bases in between. Germline V gene lookup returns CDR1 LNHNV and CDR2 YYDKDF (reference sequence). This CDR3 is 15 amino acids long. Based on the CDR3 plus reference TRBV15 and TRBJ1-2, the full variable domain is DAMVIQNPRYQVTQFGKPVTLSCSQTLNHNVMYWYQQKSSQAPKLLFHYYDKDFNNEADTPDNFQSRRPNTSFCFLDIRSPGLGDTAMYLCATSRDQRYGYGYTFGSGTRLTVV.

The chain employs TRBV5-6 and TRBJ1-5, with a possible D match to TRBD1 (5 bases). The V gene lost 1 base and the J gene lost 7 bases, with 12 bases spanning the gap. The CDR3 has 14 amino acids. Per germline, CDR1 SGHDT and CDR2 YYEEEE. CDR3 sequence: CASSLWGVWQPQHF. The CDR3 DNA sequence: TGTGCCAGCAGCTTGTGGGGGGTTTGGCAGCCCCAGCATTTT.

CDR3 in amino acids: CASSPGLAGTGELFF. CDR3 nucleotide sequence: TGTGCCAGCAGCCCCGGACTAGCGGGTACCGGGGAGCTGTTTTTT. The chain joins TRBV9 to TRBJ2-2; 11 bases align to TRBD2. Trimming took 4 bases from V and 5 from J; bases not matched to a gene: 4. Germline V gene data show CDR1 as SGDLS and CDR2 as YYNGEE. There are 15 residues in the CDR3.

In this sample, this clone turned up a few times. The chain links TRBV7-9 to TRBJ1-1; D unclear. CDR1 SEHNR and CDR2 FQNEAQ come from the germline V gene (reference sequence). This CDR3 region has 14 residues. Trimming took 0 bases from V and 0 from J, leaving 5 bases between them. The CDR3 nucleotides are TGTGCCAGCAGCTTAGCCAGGCTGAACACTGAAGCTTTCTTT. It codes for CASSLARLNTEAFF.